Presented here are 5 T cell receptor beta chains from one specimen sequenced in a study of cytomegalovirus exposure and HLA in healthy donors. Method: immunoSEQ multiplex PCR; TCRdb's copy keeps in-frame clones and lacks some. The top ten hold roughly 1.3% of the sample, which has some 170,000 clones, around nine tenths seen once. Sample: PBMCs. The receptor set was obtained from a woman under 40 in good health and CMV-seronegative.

V gene TRBV5-1 combines with J gene TRBJ1-2, with D perhaps matching TRBD1 (6 bases). The ends were cut back, 3 bases at V and 0 bases at J, with 12 bases in the middle. This CDR3 is 15 amino acids long. Germline assignment: CDR1 SGHRS and CDR2 YFSETQ. DNA of the CDR3: TGCGCCAGCAGCTCGACAGGAGATCCTAACTATGGCTACACCTTC. Protein product: CASSSTGDPNYGYTF.

This clone was seen more than once but under ten times. The V and J genes are TRBV19 and TRBJ1-1; D remains ambiguous. Trimming took off 6 bases at V and 1 base at J, with 6 bases between the two ends. Germline V lookup: CDR1 LNHDA, CDR2 SQIVND (reference sequence). CDR3 size: 12 residues. CDR3 protein: CASSPGNTEAFF. The CDR3 coding sequence is TGTGCCAGTAGCCCAGGGAACACTGAAGCTTTCTTT.

This clone was seen a single time. This chain links TRBV19 with TRBJ2-7; possibly TRBD2 for D (5 bases). CDR1 and CDR2 (germline): LNHDA, SQIVND (reference sequence). Trimming shortened V by 3 bases and J by 0 bases, and 12 bases separated the two germline ends. The CDR3 sequence is 15 residues long. CDR3 nucleotide sequence: TGTGCCAGTAGTATCCTGGCCGGGGACTCCTACGAGCAGTACTTC. This gives the protein CASSILAGDSYEQYF.

The CDR3 loop reads CASSHAPGVSEAFF. The CDR3 DNA sequence: TGTGCCAGCAGCCACGCCCCGGGGGTTTCTGAAGCTTTCTTT. The rearrangement links TRBV11-2 to TRBJ1-1; TRBD1 might be the D (5 bases). The CDR3 runs 14 residues. V gave up 5 bases and J gave up 6 bases, with 16 bases separating them. Germline values: CDR1 SGHAT, CDR2 FQNNGV.

This clone was seen just once. The rearrangement links TRBV6-1 to TRBJ1-5; possible D gene TRBD1, 6 bases. This CDR3 has 14 amino acids. V lost 3 bases, J lost 6 bases, and 12 bases lay in between. Germline V gene lookup returns CDR1 MNHNS and CDR2 SASEGT. The CDR3 sequence is CASSDWAGVQPQHF. The CDR3 DNA is TGTGCCAGCAGTGACTGGGCAGGGGTTCAGCCCCAGCATTTT.